This note documents a single T cell receptor beta chain sequence. Patients from Seattle were sampled longitudinally, starting during active infection. This entry comes from a study of blood T cell repertoires in COVID-19. The wider study: T cells, B-cell-depleted T cells, or PBMCs supplied cDNA or gDNA.

Original data processing: Amplified reference gene primers provided the basis for estimating nucleated cell counts. The assay was immunoSEQ multiplex PCR, and TCRdb's table has in-frame clones only and misses some. From that table come the V and J calls and clone size; the DNA was used to work out D and trimming. The sample has roughly 58,000 clones; roughly four fifths are singletons. Germline V gene lookup returns CDR1 MRHNA and CDR2 SNTAGT. Trimming at V came to 6 bases and at J to 1 base, leaving 7 bases not matched to a gene. The length of the CDR3 is 15 residues. The V call is TRBV6-4, the J call TRBJ1-1, with 8 bases that match TRBD1. The sequenced sample was peripheral blood. This TCR was sampled from a man in his sixties with COVID-19, enrolled during active disease. CDR3 loop: CASREQGAANTEAFF. CDR3 DNA: TGTGCCAGCAGGGAGCAGGGGGCGGCGAACACTGAAGCTTTCTTT.